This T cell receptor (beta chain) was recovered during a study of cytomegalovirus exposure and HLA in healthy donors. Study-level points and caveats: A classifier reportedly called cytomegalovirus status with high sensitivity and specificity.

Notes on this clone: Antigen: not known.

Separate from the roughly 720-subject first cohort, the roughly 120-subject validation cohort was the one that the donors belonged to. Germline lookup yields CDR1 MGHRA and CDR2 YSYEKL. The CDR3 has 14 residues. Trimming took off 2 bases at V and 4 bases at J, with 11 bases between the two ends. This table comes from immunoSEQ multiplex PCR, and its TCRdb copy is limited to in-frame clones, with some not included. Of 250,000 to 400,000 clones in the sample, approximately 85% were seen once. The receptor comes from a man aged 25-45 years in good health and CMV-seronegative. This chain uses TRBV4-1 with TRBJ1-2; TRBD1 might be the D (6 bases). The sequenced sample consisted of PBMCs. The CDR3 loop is CASSQQGTLYGYTF. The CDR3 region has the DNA TGCGCCAGCAGCCAACAGGGGACGCTCTATGGCTACACCTTC.